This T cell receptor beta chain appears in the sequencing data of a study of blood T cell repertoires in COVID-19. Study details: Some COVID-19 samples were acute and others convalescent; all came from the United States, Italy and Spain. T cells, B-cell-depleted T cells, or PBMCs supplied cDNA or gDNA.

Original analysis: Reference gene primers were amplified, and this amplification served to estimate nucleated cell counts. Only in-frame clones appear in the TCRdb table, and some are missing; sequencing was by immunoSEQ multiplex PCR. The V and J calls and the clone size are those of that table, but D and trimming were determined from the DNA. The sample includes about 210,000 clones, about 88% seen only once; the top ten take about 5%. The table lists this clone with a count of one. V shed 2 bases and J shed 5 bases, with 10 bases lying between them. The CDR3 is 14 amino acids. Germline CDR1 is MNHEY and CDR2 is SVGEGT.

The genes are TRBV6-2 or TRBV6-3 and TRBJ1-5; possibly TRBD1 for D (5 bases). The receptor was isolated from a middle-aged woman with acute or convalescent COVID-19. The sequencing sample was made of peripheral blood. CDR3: CASSYRRDHQPQHF. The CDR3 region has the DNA TGTGCCAGCAGTTACCGGAGGGACCATCAGCCCCAGCATTTT.